This note documents a single T cell receptor (beta chain) sequence. This CDR3 has 13 amino acids. Germline V gene lookup returns CDR1 SQVTM and CDR2 ANQGSEA. This entry is derived from a study of CXCR3-negative and CXCR3-positive naive CD8 T cells. Through 5' RACE with UMI labels, the TRB cDNA libraries were prepared. Using the 5' RACE reads, TCRdb records one entry per CDR3 protein without DNA. This table lists under 30,000 distinct CDR3 sequences. The TCR originated in a human donor in good health. Some clones in this sample may be carry-over from other donors' samples. V and J are TRBV29-1 and TRBJ1-2; there is no DNA to check the TCRdb D call of TRBD1. The sequenced sample was memory CD8+ T cells from blood. CDR3 sequence reads: CSVGPEGFYGYTF.